Presented here are 14 T cell receptor beta chains from one specimen sequenced in a study of blood T cells in healthy people across ages. The use of a sample-barcoded 5' primer and a J-beta primer mix characterized a second PCR of roughly 6 to 11 cycles. TCRdb reprocessed the 5' RACE reads via MiXCR and lists one record per CDR3 protein. The table has almost 1 million distinct CDR3 sequences, roughly 51% seen once; the top ten hold 20% to 25%. The material sequenced was blood. The source is a woman aged 60-75 years in good health.

This clonotype was counted a few times. This chain connects TRBV7-9 to TRBJ2-7; TRBD1 might be the D (6 bases). V was clipped by 4 bases and J by 3 bases, with 10 bases between them. The length of the CDR3 is 13 residues. Germline lookup yields CDR1 SEHNR and CDR2 FQNEAQ (reference sequence). CDR3 sequence (DNA): TGTGCCAGCAGCTCCGGACAGATCTACGAGCAGTACTTC. This codes for CASSSGQIYEQYF.

The gene calls are TRBV4-1 and TRBJ2-1; D might be TRBD1 or TRBD2, each matching 5 bases. V was trimmed by 10 bases and J by 7 bases, leaving 26 bases between them. The CDR3 has 16 amino acids. Germline assignment: CDR1 MGHRA and CDR2 YSYEKL. CDR3 loop: CAINLSREVQGNEQFF. In DNA form, the CDR3 reads TGCGCCATCAATCTAAGTCGGGAAGTGCAGGGTAATGAGCAGTTCTTC.

The chain links TRBV5-1 to TRBJ2-7; TRBD1 might be the D (6 bases). Deletions cut 2 bases from V and 5 bases from J, with 17 bases between. The CDR3 has 15 amino acids. Germline V gives CDR1 SGHRS, CDR2 YFSETQ. The CDR3 DNA reads TGCGCCAGCAGCTTCTTGGTACAGGGTGCCCACGAGCAGTACTTC. Translating it yields CASSFLVQGAHEQYF.

This clonotype has just a few counts. The chain has TRBV2 and TRBJ1-4; TRBD1 is a possible D gene (6 bases). Germline V CDR1 and CDR2: SNHLY, FYNNEI. The CDR3 runs 14 residues. With 6 bases removed from V and 5 bases from J, the gap between germline ends came to 13 bases. In DNA, the CDR3 is TGTGCCAGCAGCCGGGGGCAGGGCAATGAAAAACTGTTTTTT. Translated, it gives CASSRGQGNEKLFF.

The chain has TRBV29-1 and TRBJ2-5; D gene unclear. Germline V gene data show CDR1 as SQVTM and CDR2 as ANQGSEA. V was shortened by 6 bases and J by 2 bases, with 13 bases between the two germline ends. The length of the CDR3 is 13 residues. The CDR3 DNA sequence: TGCAGCGTCGCAAGGACGGAGCAAGAGACCCAGTACTTC. This gives the protein CSVARTEQETQYF.

The gene calls are TRBV12-3 or TRBV12-4 and TRBJ2-7; TRBD2 is a possible D gene (6 bases). The CDR3 sequence is 13 residues long. Trimming cost V 7 bases and J 0 bases, with 10 bases left between them. The CDR3 coding sequence is TGTGCCAGCACCCCGGGAGACTCCTACGAGCAGTACTTC. Amino acid sequence: CASTPGDSYEQYF.

This clonotype turned up a few times. The chain combines TRBV30 with TRBJ2-3, with D perhaps TRBD1 or TRBD2 (6 bases each). Trimming left V 4 bases short and J 7 bases short, with 12 bases between. CDR3 length: 12 residues. CDR1 GTSNPN and CDR2 SVGIG come from the germline V gene (reference sequence). CDR3 nucleotides: TGTGCCTGGACCAAGGGGGGCTATACGCAGTATTTT. Translation gives CAWTKGGYTQYF.

Points on this clonotype: At one boundary the junction diverges from the germline segment, which might be a read error. The chain has TRBV12-3 or TRBV12-4 and TRBJ2-7; the D gene could be TRBD1 or TRBD2 (5 bases each). The CDR3 has 14 amino acids. This CDR3 is CASSPGTGSYGQYF. The CDR3 nucleotides read TGTGCCAGCAGCCCCGGGACGGGCTCCTACGGGCAGTACTTC.

The chain links TRBV27 to TRBJ2-5, with D unresolved. CDR1 and CDR2 (germline): MNHEY, SMNVEV (reference sequence). V lost 6 bases and J lost 6, with 17 bases in between. The CDR3 contains 14 residues. The CDR3 reads CASSFSDLYKTQYF. The CDR3 DNA sequence: TGTGCCAGCAGCTTTTCGGATCTTTACAAGACCCAGTACTTC.

This rearrangement joins TRBV20-1 to TRBJ2-7, with D uncertain. V was pared by 0 bases and J by 4 bases, with 10 bases between. CDR3 length equals 13 residues. Germline V lookup: CDR1 DFQATT, CDR2 SNEGSKA (reference sequence). The CDR3 coding sequence is TGCAGTGCTAGAGACGGCGGCCTTTACGAGCAGTACTTC. Translating gives CSARDGGLYEQYF.

V is TRBV20-1 and J is TRBJ2-1; 13 bases line up with TRBD2. The J call may be mistaken, given a closer DNA end match to TRBJ2-7. Germline CDR1 is DFQATT and CDR2 is SNEGSKA (reference sequence). There are 16 residues in the CDR3. The CDR3 sequence: CSAFGLAGVSYNEQYF. DNA of the CDR3: TGCAGTGCTTTTGGACTAGCGGGAGTATCCTACAATGAGCAGTACTTC.

This clonotype has only a few counts. The chain recombines TRBV6-5 with TRBJ2-7, with D possibly TRBD2 on 5 matching bases. Between the trimmed V and J ends, which lost 0 bases and 2 bases, there was a span of 11 bases. The CDR3 runs 15 residues. Germline V gene data show CDR1 as MNHEY and CDR2 as SVGAGI. Written as DNA, the CDR3 is TGTGCCAGCAGTTACTCGTGGGGAGAAACCTACGAGCAGTACTTC. Its protein product is CASSYSWGETYEQYF.

The gene calls are TRBV2 and TRBJ2-7, with 9 bases aligning to TRBD1. The DNA end is a closer match to TRBJ2-5, so the J assignment may be wrong. CDR1 and CDR2 from the germline V gene are SNHLY and FYNNEI. This CDR3 has 15 residues. The CDR3 region is CASSGVTGGAETQYF. The CDR3 DNA is TGTGCCAGCAGTGGTGTTACAGGGGGCGCGGAGACCCAGTACTTC.

The sample holds a few counts of this clonotype. This chain links TRBV4-2 with TRBJ1-5; no clear D gene. V lost 0 bases, J lost 7 bases, and 4 bases lay in between. The V gene's germline CDR1 is LGHNA and CDR2 YNFKEQ. This CDR3 has 12 amino acids. The CDR3 spells CASSQDKQPQHF. CDR3 bases: TGTGCCAGCAGCCAAGATAAACAGCCCCAGCATTTT.